This is a list of T cell receptor beta chains from one sample in a study of cytomegalovirus exposure and HLA in healthy donors. Method: immunoSEQ multiplex PCR; TCRdb's copy keeps in-frame clones and lacks some. The table shows 120,000 or so clones, with over 75% occurring only once. The sequenced sample was PBMCs. The receptors were gathered from a woman aged 25 to 39 in good health and CMV-seropositive. Both conserved end residues are part of each CDR3. D genes are given only for firm matches. A clone size is listed for some rows: how often the clone was seen (once, few, many), or a class if it is expanded.

D	V	J	size	DNA	CDR3
-	TRBV7-9	TRBJ1-6	-	TGTGCCAGCAGCGAACAAGGACTGATTGAAGGTTCACCCCTCCACTTT	CASSEQGLIEGSPLHF
TRBD1	TRBV23-1	TRBJ2-2	-	TGCGCCAGCAGTCAAGGGATCCGAAGACAGGGGGATACCGGGGAGCTGTTTTTT	CASSQGIRRQGDTGELFF
-	TRBV13	TRBJ2-7	-	TGTGCCAGCAGCTTAGGCCCCGTCGCGGTTATTTCCGAGCAGTACTTC	CASSLGPVAVISEQYF
-	TRBV15	TRBJ1-4	-	TGTGCCACCAGCGTAGTAAGGGGTTCAACTAATGAAAAACTGTTTTTT	CATSVVRGSTNEKLFF
TRBD1	TRBV4-3	TRBJ2-6	-	TGCGCCAGCAGCCCTGGACAGGGGGAGGGAGGGGCCAACGTCCTGACTTTC	CASSPGQGEGGANVLTF
TRBD1	TRBV5-5	TRBJ2-7	-	TGTGCCAGCAGCTCAACAGGGGTCGAGCAGTACTTC	CASSSTGVEQYF
TRBD1	TRBV10-3	TRBJ1-2	many	TGTGCCATCAGTGAGAAAGGACAGGGGGGGAATGGCTACACCTTC	CAISEKGQGGNGYTF
TRBD2	TRBV4-1	TRBJ2-2	-	TGCGCCAGCAGCCAAGGCCCTCTAGCGGGAGATCCCACCGGGGAGCTGTTTTTT	CASSQGPLAGDPTGELFF
TRBD2	TRBV6-5	TRBJ2-3	once	TGTGCCAGCAGTTACTCAACGGGGGGGAGCACAGATACGCAGTATTTT	CASSYSTGGSTDTQYF
-	TRBV9	TRBJ1-2	-	TGTGCCAGCAGCGTTCAAGGGGGAGACTATGGCTACACCTTC	CASSVQGGDYGYTF
-	TRBV7-6	TRBJ2-7	-	TGTGCCAGCAGCTTATCATCCGTCAGCTACGAGCAGTACTTC	CASSLSSVSYEQYF
TRBD1	TRBV6-1	TRBJ2-5	-	TGTGCCAGCAGTGAAGCGCTTCCGGGACAGGGCCTAGAGACCCAGTACTTC	CASSEALPGQGLETQYF
-	TRBV4-1	TRBJ1-5	-	TGCGCCAGCAGCCAAGATATGGTACTTCGCAATCAGCCCCAGCATTTT	CASSQDMVLRNQPQHF
-	TRBV11-3	TRBJ2-3	-	TGTGCCAGCAGCTTAGGGGGCCTAGTCACAGATACGCAGTATTTT	CASSLGGLVTDTQYF
TRBD1	TRBV7-9	TRBJ1-2	-	TGTGCCAGCAGCTTAGGGTTGTCGGGACAGGGGGCGCGTGGCTACACCTTC	CASSLGLSGQGARGYTF
-	TRBV4-1	TRBJ2-7	-	TGCGCCAGCAGCCAAACGCACAGCTCCTACGAGCAGTACTTC	CASSQTHSSYEQYF
-	TRBV12-5	TRBJ1-3	-	TGTGCTAGTGGCCAAGTTTCTGACAGCAGGACCCTTCGAAACACCATATATTTT	CASGQVSDSRTLRNTIYF
TRBD2	TRBV10-3	TRBJ2-3	-	TGTGCCATCAGGGGACTAGCGGGGGGGCTTCGTACAGATACGCAGTATTTT	CAIRGLAGGLRTDTQYF
TRBD2	TRBV6-5	TRBJ2-5	-	TGTGCCAGCAGCGAGGGGCGGGAGGGCCCGGAGACCCAGTACTTC	CASSEGREGPETQYF
-	TRBV4-1	TRBJ2-5	-	TGCGCCAGCAGCCAAGACCACACTAGACAAGAGACCCAGTACTTC	CASSQDHTRQETQYF
TRBD2	TRBV14	TRBJ2-4	-	TGTGCCAGCAGCTCGACTAGCGCGGCCAAAAACATTCAGTACTTC	CASSSTSAAKNIQYF
-	TRBV4-3	TRBJ1-1	-	TGCGCCAGCAGCCAATCGTCCGACAGCCCGCATACGGGTGAAGCTTTCTTT	CASSQSSDSPHTGEAFF
TRBD2	TRBV14	TRBJ2-7	-	TGTGCCAGCAGCCACTCCGGGACTAGCGGGAGGGAGTACTTC	CASSHSGTSGREYF
TRBD1	TRBV5-4	TRBJ2-5	-	TGTGCCAGCAGCTTGAGACCCGGGACAGGGATGGAGACCCAGTACTTC	CASSLRPGTGMETQYF
TRBD2	TRBV6-1	TRBJ2-7	-	TGTGCCAGCAGTGAACTAGCGGGGGGCTCCTACGAGCAGTACTTC	CASSELAGGSYEQYF
TRBD1	TRBV5-1	TRBJ2-7	-	TGCGCCAGCAGCTTAACGGGACAGTGGGGCGACGAGCAGTACTTC	CASSLTGQWGDEQYF
-	TRBV5-1	TRBJ1-4	-	TGCGCCAGCAGCCGGTCTAATGAAAAACTGTTTTTT	CASSRSNEKLFF
-	TRBV28	TRBJ1-2	-	TGTGCCAGCAGCTTTACAGGGAAGGGCTATGGCTACACCTTC	CASSFTGKGYGYTF
-	TRBV4-1	TRBJ2-3	-	TGCGCCAGCAGCCAAGATAGGGGTCCGACAGATACGCAGTATTTT	CASSQDRGPTDTQYF
-	TRBV18	TRBJ2-3	-	TGTGCCAGCTCACCGTACAGGGTAAGGGCAGATACGCAGTATTTT	CASSPYRVRADTQYF
-	TRBV28	TRBJ2-1	-	TGTGCCAGCAGCCCCACGGGTCTTAGCGGAAGTCCGGCGAAGACAGGGGAGCAGTTCTTC	CASSPTGLSGSPAKTGEQFF
-	TRBV7-9	TRBJ2-3	-	TGTGCCAGCAGCTCTAGCAGTATAAGCACAGATACGCAGTATTTT	CASSSSSISTDTQYF
-	TRBV28	TRBJ1-3	-	TGTGCCAGCAGTTTAGACTTCTCCAGAAACACCATATATTTT	CASSLDFSRNTIYF
-	TRBV12-5	TRBJ2-2	-	TGTGCTAGTGGTTTGGTTACAGGAGTGAACACCGGGGAGCTGTTTTTT	CASGLVTGVNTGELFF
TRBD2	TRBV11-2	TRBJ2-4	-	TGTGCCAGCAGCTTACTCGCGGGGGGAGCCAAAAACATTCAGTACTTC	CASSLLAGGAKNIQYF
TRBD2	TRBV10-3	TRBJ2-3	-	TGTGCCATCAGTGGTAGCGGGAGGATAAATAGCACAGATACGCAGTATTTT	CAISGSGRINSTDTQYF
-	TRBV5-1	TRBJ1-3	-	TGCGCCAGCAGCCGAGTTACGGGAAACACCATATATTTT	CASSRVTGNTIYF
-	TRBV28	TRBJ2-7	-	TGTGCCAGCAGTCCCTTCGGGGGTGTACGGCTAAGCGGGTACGAGCAGTACTTC	CASSPFGGVRLSGYEQYF
-	TRBV5-4	TRBJ1-2	-	TGTGCCAGCAGCTTGGAGTCCCGCAGGCCGGCTAACTATGGCTACACCTTC	CASSLESRRPANYGYTF
TRBD2	TRBV2	TRBJ2-5	-	TGTGCCAGCAGCGCAGGGACTAGCGGGAGCGGAGAGACCCAGTACTTC	CASSAGTSGSGETQYF
-	TRBV6-6	TRBJ2-5	-	TGTGCCAGCAGTTATTGGGCAGAAGAGACCCAGTACTTC	CASSYWAEETQYF
TRBD1	TRBV5-1	TRBJ2-2	-	TGCGCCAGCAGCCCGGACAGGGAAGACGGGGAGCTGTTTTTT	CASSPDREDGELFF
-	TRBV11-2	TRBJ2-1	once	TGTGCCAGCAGCTTAAGTGGTGCGGGGTTTGAGCAGTTCTTC	CASSLSGAGFEQFF
-	TRBV6-6	TRBJ1-4	-	TGTGCCAGCAGAAAGACGGAGAGTAATCAAAAACTGTTTTTT	CASRKTESNQKLFF
TRBD1	TRBV4-2	TRBJ2-5	-	TGTGCCAGCAGCCAAGATATAGGACAGGGTGGAGAGACCCAGTACTTC	CASSQDIGQGGETQYF
TRBD2	TRBV5-4	TRBJ2-2	-	TGTGCCAGCAGCTCCTTAGCGGGAGGGAGCACCGGGGAGCTGTTTTTT	CASSSLAGGSTGELFF
-	TRBV7-9	TRBJ2-2	-	TGTGCCAGCAGAAGGACAGCGAACACCGGGGAGCTGTTTTTT	CASRRTANTGELFF
TRBD2	TRBV13	TRBJ2-5	-	TGTGCCAGCAGCGTGACTAGCGGGGGGGCGAAGACCCAGTACTTC	CASSVTSGGAKTQYF
-	TRBV5-5	TRBJ2-5	-	TGTGCCAGCAGCCCCCTTGCCGGGCCAGGGCCACAAGAGACCCAGTACTTC	CASSPLAGPGPQETQYF
-	TRBV9	TRBJ1-6	-	TGTGCCAGCAGTACAGGCAATAATTCACCCCTCCACTTT	CASSTGNNSPLHF